This passage covers 20 T cell receptor beta chains from one sample sequenced in a study of cytomegalovirus exposure and HLA in healthy donors. Profiled with immunoSEQ multiplex PCR; TCRdb holds only in-frame clones, not every one. The profile shows some 130,000 clones, 89% of them singletons. Sequenced sample: PBMCs. The receptors derive from a woman aged 18-35 years in good health and CMV-seronegative.

The chain combines TRBV5-1 with TRBJ1-2, with D maybe TRBD1 (6 bases). The V end was cut by 0 bases, the J end by 4 bases, with 13 bases between. This CDR3 has 15 residues. The germline gives CDR1 SGHRS, CDR2 YFSETQ. In DNA form, the CDR3 reads TGCGCCAGCAGCTTGGGACAGGTGGCTAGCTATGGCTACACCTTC. The encoded protein is CASSLGQVASYGYTF.

This clone showed up just once. Other DNA sequences in the sample encode the same CDR3. The chain combines TRBV6-5 with TRBJ1-5; D call uncertain. Germline lookup yields CDR1 MNHEY and CDR2 SVGAGI. The length of the CDR3 is 14 residues. The V end lost 0 bases, the J end lost 0 bases, and 3 bases lay between the germline ends. The CDR3 reads CASSYSYSNQPQHF. CDR3 nucleotide sequence: TGTGCCAGCAGTTACTCATATAGCAATCAGCCCCAGCATTTT.

The rearrangement links TRBV6-1 to TRBJ1-5; D uncertain. Per germline, CDR1 MNHNS and CDR2 SASEGT. CDR3 length equals 13 residues. Deletions cut 4 bases from V and 6 bases from J, with 10 bases between. CDR3 sequence reads: CASSVLGRQPQHF. In DNA, the CDR3 is TGTGCCAGCAGTGTACTTGGTCGTCAGCCCCAGCATTTT.

In nucleotides, the CDR3 is TGTGCCACCAGCCTAGAGCGTCCCTCAAACTACGAGCAGTACTTC. Translation gives CATSLERPSNYEQYF. The rearrangement joins TRBV15 to TRBJ2-7; D not resolved. V was shortened by 5 bases and J by 3 bases, with 17 bases between the two germline ends. The germline V gene encodes CDR1 LNHNV and CDR2 YYDKDF (reference sequence). The CDR3 runs 15 residues.

J is TRBJ2-1 and V is TRBV12-5; 7 bases align to TRBD1. Germline V gene lookup returns CDR1 LGHNT and CDR2 FRNRAP. V lost 0 bases to trimming and J lost 4 bases; unmatched junction nucleotides: 6. This CDR3 comprises 16 residues. CDR3 sequence (DNA): TGTGCTAGTGGTTTGGTACTGGGACAGATATACAATGAGCAGTTCTTC. It yields the protein CASGLVLGQIYNEQFF.

Here the CDR3 reads CASSLLTSGGTDTQYF. As DNA, the CDR3 is TGTGCCAGCAGTCTCCTGACTAGCGGGGGCACAGATACGCAGTATTTT. This sequence joins TRBV27 and TRBJ2-3; TRBD2 matches at 11 bases. After removal of 5 bases from V and 1 base from J, the junction contained 5 bases not matched to a gene. Germline V gene lookup returns CDR1 MNHEY and CDR2 SMNVEV (reference sequence). This CDR3 has 16 amino acids.

The J gene is TRBJ2-3, the V gene TRBV7-9, with D possibly TRBD2 on 6 matching bases. The CDR3 length is 14 residues. Trimming left V 2 bases short and J 2 bases short, with 8 bases between. CDR1 SEHNR and CDR2 FQNEAQ come from the germline V gene (reference sequence). Written as DNA, the CDR3 is TGTGCCAGCAGCTTACGGGGGACCACAGATACGCAGTATTTT. It codes for CASSLRGTTDTQYF.

The chain employs TRBV5-1 and TRBJ2-7; 7 bases are a match to TRBD1. The CDR3 is 14 amino acids. CDR1 is SGHRS, CDR2 YFSETQ, per germline. The trim removed 4 bases at V and 2 bases at J, leaving 6 bases unmatched. DNA for the CDR3: TGCGCCAGCAGCACCATGACAGGGACCTACGAGCAGTACTTC. Translated, it gives CASSTMTGTYEQYF.

This chain links TRBV18 with TRBJ1-1; TRBD1 agrees at 7 bases. The CDR3 sequence is 15 residues long. Germline V CDR1 and CDR2: KGHSH, LQKENI. V lost 2 bases and J lost 5; bases outside the gene matches: 8. For the CDR3, the DNA is TGTGCCAGCTCACCATCGACAGGGTTGGAGACTGAAGCTTTCTTT. It encodes CASSPSTGLETEAFF.

This chain connects TRBV5-1 to TRBJ2-1; weak D call: TRBD2 (6 bases). Trimming cost V 2 bases and J 10 bases, with 25 bases left between them. CDR1 and CDR2 (germline): SGHRS, YFSETQ. CDR3 size: 17 residues. The CDR3 DNA sequence: TGCGCCAGCAGCTTACTACAACCCGGGACTTACCGCAACGAGCAGTTCTTC. This sequence encodes CASSLLQPGTYRNEQFF.

The V gene is TRBV7-2, the J gene TRBJ2-3; 7 bases map to TRBD1. This CDR3 contains 15 residues. Trimming cost V 5 bases and J 2 bases; bases outside gene matches: 7. Germline V gene data show CDR1 as SGHTA and CDR2 as FQGNSA. The CDR3, as DNA: TGTGCCAGCAGCCAAAGGGGGCTAGACACAGATACGCAGTATTTT. Its protein product is CASSQRGLDTDTQYF.

CDR3 amino acids: CATSRKARGTEPQHF. CDR3 DNA: TGTGCCACCAGCAGAAAAGCTCGAGGGACAGAGCCCCAGCATTTT. The chain recombines TRBV15 with TRBJ1-5; 7 bases are a match to TRBD1. The germline CDR1 and CDR2 sequences are LNHNV and YYDKDF (reference sequence). The V gene end was trimmed by 2 bases and the J gene end by 8 bases; junction bases not matched to a gene: 9. The CDR3 has 15 amino acids.

In this sample, this clone turned up once. This chain uses TRBV29-1 with TRBJ1-1, with TRBD1 identical over 8 bases. This CDR3 spans 13 amino acids. From germline, CDR1 is SQVTM and CDR2 ANQGSEA. V trimming: 3 bases; J trimming: 6 bases; junction bases outside the gene matches: 6. The CDR3 bases are TGCAGCGTTGACCCGGACAGGGACGCTGAAGCTTTCTTT. This encodes CSVDPDRDAEAFF.

The chain links TRBV6-6 to TRBJ1-1, with TRBD1 as a possible D gene (6 bases). Germline values: CDR1 MNHNY, CDR2 SVGAGI (reference sequence). The CDR3 is 14 amino acids. Trimming took 1 base from V and 3 from J, leaving 9 bases between them. CDR3 protein: CASSYWGPDTEAFF. The CDR3 region has the DNA TGTGCCAGCAGTTACTGGGGGCCTGACACTGAAGCTTTCTTT.

This chain joins TRBV4-1 and TRBJ1-5; 7 bases line up with TRBD1. This CDR3 spans 17 amino acids. The V segment lost 2 bases and the J segment 0 bases; nucleotides outside the gene matches: 7. The germline V gene has CDR1 MGHRA and CDR2 YSYEKL. CDR3 DNA sequence: TGCGCCAGCAGCCAAACAGGGGACCCTTATAGCAATCAGCCCCAGCATTTT. As protein: CASSQTGDPYSNQPQHF.

The chain joins TRBV19 to TRBJ2-7; the match to TRBD1 covers 7 bases. J lost 5 bases, V lost 1 base, and 5 bases had no gene match. Germline CDR1 and CDR2: LNHDA and SQIVND (reference sequence). The CDR3 runs to 14 residues. In DNA, the CDR3 is TGTGCCAGTAGTATAGCCGACAGGGACCACGAGCAGTACTTC. Protein: CASSIADRDHEQYF.

The chain is built from TRBV18 and TRBJ1-6, with a tentative D call TRBD1 (5 bases). V gave up 1 base and J gave up 5 bases, with 9 bases separating them. CDR1 and CDR2 from the germline V gene are KGHSH and LQKENI. The CDR3 is 15 amino acids. The CDR3 is CASSPRGTDNSPLHF. In nucleotides, the CDR3 is TGTGCCAGCTCACCACGTGGGACTGATAATTCACCCCTCCACTTT.

V is TRBV10-1 and J is TRBJ2-2; a weak D match, TRBD1 (6 bases). CDR1 and CDR2 from the germline V gene are WNHNN and SYGVQD (reference sequence). The CDR3 is made up of 13 amino acids. Trimming pared 2 bases from V and 7 bases from J, leaving 8 bases between. This chain's CDR3 is CASSETGYGELFF. The CDR3 nucleotides are TGCGCCAGCAGTGAGACAGGGTACGGGGAGCTGTTTTTT.

This chain links TRBV7-9 with TRBJ1-2; tentatively, D is TRBD1 (6 bases). Germline CDR1 and CDR2: SEHNR and FQNEAQ (reference sequence). The CDR3 is 15 residues long. Trimming stripped 1 base from V and 7 bases from J, with 16 bases between. CDR3 sequence reads: CASSLGVRTVIGYTF. CDR3 DNA: TGTGCCAGCAGCTTAGGGGTGAGGACAGTTATTGGCTACACCTTC.

J is TRBJ2-7 and V is TRBV29-1; 7 bases match TRBD1. The CDR3 runs 15 residues. The junction had 14 bases not matched to a gene; V was cut back by 7 bases and J by 2 bases. CDR1 and CDR2 from the germline V gene are SQVTM and ANQGSEA. The CDR3: CSAVVPGQTTYEQYF. The DNA for the CDR3 is TGCAGCGCCGTTGTCCCGGGACAGACTACCTACGAGCAGTACTTC.